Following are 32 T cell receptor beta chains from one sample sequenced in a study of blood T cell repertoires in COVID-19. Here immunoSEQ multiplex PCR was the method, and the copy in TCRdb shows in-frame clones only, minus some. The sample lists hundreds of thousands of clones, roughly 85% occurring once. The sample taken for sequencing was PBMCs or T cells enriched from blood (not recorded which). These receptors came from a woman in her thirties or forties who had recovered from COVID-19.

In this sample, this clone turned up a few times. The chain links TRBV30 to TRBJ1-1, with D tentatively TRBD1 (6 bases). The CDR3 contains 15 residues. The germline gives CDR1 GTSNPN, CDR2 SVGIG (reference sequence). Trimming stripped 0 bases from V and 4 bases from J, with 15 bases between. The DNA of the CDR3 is TGTGCCTGGAGTGTACCAGGTCAGGGGTTCACTGAAGCTTTCTTT. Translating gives CAWSVPGQGFTEAFF.

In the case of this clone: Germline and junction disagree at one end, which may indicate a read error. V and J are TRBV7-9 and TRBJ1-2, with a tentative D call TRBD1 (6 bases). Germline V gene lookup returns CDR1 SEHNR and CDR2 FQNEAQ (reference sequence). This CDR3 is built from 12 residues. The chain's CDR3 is CASSLGEGGTRF. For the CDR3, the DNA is TGTGCCAGCAGCTTAGGGGAGGGGGGCACCCGCTTC.

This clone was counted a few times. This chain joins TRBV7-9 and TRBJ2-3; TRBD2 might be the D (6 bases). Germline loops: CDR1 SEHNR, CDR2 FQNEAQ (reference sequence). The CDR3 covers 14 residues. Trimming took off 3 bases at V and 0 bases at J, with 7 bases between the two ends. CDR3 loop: CASSFSGSTDTQYF. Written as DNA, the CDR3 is TGTGCCAGCAGCTTTAGCGGTAGCACAGATACGCAGTATTTT.

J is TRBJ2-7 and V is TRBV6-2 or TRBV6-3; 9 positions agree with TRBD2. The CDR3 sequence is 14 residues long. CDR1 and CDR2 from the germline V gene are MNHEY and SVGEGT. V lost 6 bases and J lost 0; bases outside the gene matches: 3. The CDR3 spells CASSLAGPSYEQYF. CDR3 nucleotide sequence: TGTGCCAGCAGCCTAGCGGGGCCCTCCTACGAGCAGTACTTC.

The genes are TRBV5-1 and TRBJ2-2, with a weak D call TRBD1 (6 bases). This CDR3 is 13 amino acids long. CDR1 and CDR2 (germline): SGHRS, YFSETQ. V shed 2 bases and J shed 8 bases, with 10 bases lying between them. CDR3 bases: TGCGCCAGCAGCTTTCCCGGGACAGGGGAGCTGTTTTTT. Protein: CASSFPGTGELFF.

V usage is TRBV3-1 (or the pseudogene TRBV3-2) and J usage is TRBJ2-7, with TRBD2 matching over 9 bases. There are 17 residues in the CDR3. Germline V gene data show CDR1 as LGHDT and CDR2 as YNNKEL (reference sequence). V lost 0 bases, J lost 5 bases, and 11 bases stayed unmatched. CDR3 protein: CASSQDRGLAGSNEQYF. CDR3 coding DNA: TGTGCCAGCAGCCAAGATAGGGGTCTAGCGGGATCCAACGAGCAGTACTTC.

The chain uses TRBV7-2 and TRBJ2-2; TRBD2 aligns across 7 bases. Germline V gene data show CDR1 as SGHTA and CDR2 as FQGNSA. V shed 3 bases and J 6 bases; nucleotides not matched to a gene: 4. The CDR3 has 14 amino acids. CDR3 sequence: CASSFAREAGELFF. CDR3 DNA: TGTGCCAGCAGCTTCGCCCGGGAGGCCGGGGAGCTGTTTTTT.

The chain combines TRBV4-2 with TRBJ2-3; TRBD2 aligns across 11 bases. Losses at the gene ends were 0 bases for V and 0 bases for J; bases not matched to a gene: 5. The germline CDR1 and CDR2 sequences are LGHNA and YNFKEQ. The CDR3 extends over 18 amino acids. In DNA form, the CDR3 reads TGTGCCAGCAGCCAAGACTCGGGACTAGCGGTTAGCACAGATACGCAGTATTTT. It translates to CASSQDSGLAVSTDTQYF.

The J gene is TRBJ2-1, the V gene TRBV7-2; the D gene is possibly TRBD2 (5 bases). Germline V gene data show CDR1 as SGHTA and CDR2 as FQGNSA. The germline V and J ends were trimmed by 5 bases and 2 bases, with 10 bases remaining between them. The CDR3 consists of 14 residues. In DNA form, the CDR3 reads TGTGCCAGCAGCGCCGGGGTAGCCTACAATGAGCAGTTCTTC. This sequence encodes CASSAGVAYNEQFF.

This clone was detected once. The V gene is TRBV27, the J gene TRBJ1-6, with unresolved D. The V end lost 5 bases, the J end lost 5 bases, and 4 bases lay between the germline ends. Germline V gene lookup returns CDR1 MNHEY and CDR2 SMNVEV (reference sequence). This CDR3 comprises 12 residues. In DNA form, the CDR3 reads TGTGCCAGCAGTGTTAATAATTCACCCCTCCACTTT. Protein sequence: CASSVNNSPLHF.

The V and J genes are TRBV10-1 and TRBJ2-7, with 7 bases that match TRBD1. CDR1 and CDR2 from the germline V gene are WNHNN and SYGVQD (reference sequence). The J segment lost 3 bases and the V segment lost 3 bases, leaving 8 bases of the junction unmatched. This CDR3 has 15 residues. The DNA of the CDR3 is TGCGCCAGCAGTGATACCGAGGGACAGAACTACGAGCAGTACTTC. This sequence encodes CASSDTEGQNYEQYF.

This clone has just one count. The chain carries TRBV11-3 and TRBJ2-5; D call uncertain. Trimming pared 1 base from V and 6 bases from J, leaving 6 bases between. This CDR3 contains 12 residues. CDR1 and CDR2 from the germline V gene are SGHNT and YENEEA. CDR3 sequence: CASSLGSQTQYF. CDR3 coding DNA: TGTGCCAGCAGCTTAGGGAGTCAGACCCAGTACTTC. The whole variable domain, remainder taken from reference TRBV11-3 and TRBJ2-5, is EAGVVQSPRYKIIEKKQPVAFWCNPISGHNTLYWYLQNLGQGPELLIRYENEEAVDDSQLPKDRFSAERLKGVDSTLKIQPAELGDSAVYLCASSLGSQTQYFGPGTRLLVL.

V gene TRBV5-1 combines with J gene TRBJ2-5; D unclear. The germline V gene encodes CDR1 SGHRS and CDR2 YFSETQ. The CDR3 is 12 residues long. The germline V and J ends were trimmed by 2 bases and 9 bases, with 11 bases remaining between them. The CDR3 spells CASSFPNEPQYF. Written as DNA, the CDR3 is TGCGCCAGCAGCTTCCCAAATGAGCCCCAGTACTTC.

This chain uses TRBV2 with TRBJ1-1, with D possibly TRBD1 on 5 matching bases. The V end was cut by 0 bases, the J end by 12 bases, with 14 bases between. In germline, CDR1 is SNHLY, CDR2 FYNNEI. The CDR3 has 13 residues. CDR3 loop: CASSEALLGGTFF. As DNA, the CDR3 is TGTGCCAGCAGTGAAGCGCTTCTCGGGGGGACTTTCTTT.

CDR3 nucleotide sequence: TGTGCCAGCAGTTCCTTGGGGGCTTGCGGGAGCGGAGAGACCCAGTACTTC. Protein: CASSSLGACGSGETQYF. The chain couples TRBV6-8 to TRBJ2-5; D is possibly TRBD2 (7 bases). V was trimmed by 4 bases and J by 4 bases, leaving 22 bases between them. The CDR3 is 17 amino acids. Germline V lookup: CDR1 MNHGY, CDR2 SAAAGT.

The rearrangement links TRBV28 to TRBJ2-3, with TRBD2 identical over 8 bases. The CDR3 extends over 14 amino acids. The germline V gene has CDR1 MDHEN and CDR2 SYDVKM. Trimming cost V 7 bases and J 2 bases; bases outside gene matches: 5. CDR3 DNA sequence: TGTGCCAGCACCAATAGCGGGATCACAGATACGCAGTATTTT. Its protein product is CASTNSGITDTQYF.

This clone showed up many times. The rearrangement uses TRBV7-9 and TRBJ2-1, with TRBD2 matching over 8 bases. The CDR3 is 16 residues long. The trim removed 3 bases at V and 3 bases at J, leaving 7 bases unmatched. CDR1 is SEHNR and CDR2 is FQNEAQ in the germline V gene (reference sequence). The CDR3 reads CASSFASGRDYNEQFF. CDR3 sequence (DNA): TGTGCCAGCAGCTTCGCCAGCGGGAGAGACTACAATGAGCAGTTCTTC.

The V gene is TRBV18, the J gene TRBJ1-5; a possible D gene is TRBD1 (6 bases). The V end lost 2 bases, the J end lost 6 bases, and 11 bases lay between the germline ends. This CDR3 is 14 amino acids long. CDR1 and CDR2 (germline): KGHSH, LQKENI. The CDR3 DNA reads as TGTGCCAGCTCACCAGGGGACATGGGTCAGCCCCAGCATTTT. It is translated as CASSPGDMGQPQHF.

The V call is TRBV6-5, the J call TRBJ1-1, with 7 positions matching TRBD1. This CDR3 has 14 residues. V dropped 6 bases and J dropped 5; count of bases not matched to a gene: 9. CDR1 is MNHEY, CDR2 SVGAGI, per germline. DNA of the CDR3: TGTGCCAGCAGGCCGGGACAGTCTTATACTGAAGCTTTCTTT. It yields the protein CASRPGQSYTEAFF.

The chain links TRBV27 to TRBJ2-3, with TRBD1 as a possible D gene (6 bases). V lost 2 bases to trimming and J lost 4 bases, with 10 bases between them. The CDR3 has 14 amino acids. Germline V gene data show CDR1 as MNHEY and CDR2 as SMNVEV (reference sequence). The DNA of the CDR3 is TGTGCCAGCAGTTTAGGGACACTTCCAGATACGCAGTATTTT. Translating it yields CASSLGTLPDTQYF.

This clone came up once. CDR3 residues: CASSRRSSYNEQFF. The DNA of the CDR3 is TGTGCCAGCAGCCGACGGAGCTCCTACAATGAGCAGTTCTTC. The rearrangement uses TRBV9 and TRBJ2-1; D gene unclear. Germline V gene data show CDR1 as SGDLS and CDR2 as YYNGEE. The CDR3 totals 14 residues. V gave up 4 bases and J gave up 0 bases, with 8 bases separating them.

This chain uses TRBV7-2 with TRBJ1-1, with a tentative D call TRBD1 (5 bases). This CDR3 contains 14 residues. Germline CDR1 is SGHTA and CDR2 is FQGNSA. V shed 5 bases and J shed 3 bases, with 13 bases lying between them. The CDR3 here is CASSPGQVYTEAFF. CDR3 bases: TGTGCCAGCAGCCCAGGGCAAGTCTACACTGAAGCTTTCTTT.

The CDR3 DNA sequence: TGTGCCAGCAGCGCACAAGGGACTATTTACAATGAGCAGTTCTTC. The encoded protein is CASSAQGTIYNEQFF. The chain has TRBV9 and TRBJ2-1; 7 bases are a match to TRBD2. The germline gives CDR1 SGDLS, CDR2 YYNGEE. V gave up 3 bases and J gave up 4 bases; unmatched junction bases: 7. The CDR3 contains 15 residues.

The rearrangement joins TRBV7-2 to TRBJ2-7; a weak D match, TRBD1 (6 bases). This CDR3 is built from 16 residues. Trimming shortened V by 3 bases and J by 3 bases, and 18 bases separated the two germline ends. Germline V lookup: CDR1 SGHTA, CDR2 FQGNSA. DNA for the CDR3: TGTGCCAGCAGCTTCAGCATTGACAGGTCTAACTACGAGCAGTACTTC. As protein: CASSFSIDRSNYEQYF.

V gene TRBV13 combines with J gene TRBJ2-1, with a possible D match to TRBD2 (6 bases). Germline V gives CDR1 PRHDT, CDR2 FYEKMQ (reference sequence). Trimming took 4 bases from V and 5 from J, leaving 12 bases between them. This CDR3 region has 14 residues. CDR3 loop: CASSSRGGNNEQFF. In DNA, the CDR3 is TGTGCCAGCAGCTCCCGTGGCGGGAACAATGAGCAGTTCTTC.

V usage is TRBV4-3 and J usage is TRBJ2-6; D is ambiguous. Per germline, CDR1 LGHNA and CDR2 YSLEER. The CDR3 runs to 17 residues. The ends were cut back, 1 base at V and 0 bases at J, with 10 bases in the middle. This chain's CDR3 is CASSQAGRSSGANVLTF. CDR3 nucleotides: TGCGCCAGCAGCCAAGCAGGCAGGTCCTCTGGGGCCAACGTCCTGACTTTC.

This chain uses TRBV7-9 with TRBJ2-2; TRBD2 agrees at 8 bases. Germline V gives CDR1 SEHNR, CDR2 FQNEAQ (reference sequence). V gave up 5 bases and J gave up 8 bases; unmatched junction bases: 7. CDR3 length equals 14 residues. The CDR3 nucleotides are TGTGCCAGCAGCAGGGGACTAGAACCGGGGGAGCTGTTTTTT. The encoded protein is CASSRGLEPGELFF. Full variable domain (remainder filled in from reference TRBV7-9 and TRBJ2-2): DTGVSQNPRHKITKRGQNVTFRCDPISEHNRLYWYRQTLGQGPEFLTYFQNEAQLEKSRLLSDRFSAERPKGSFSTLEIQRTEQGDSAMYLCASSRGLEPGELFFGEGSRLTVL.

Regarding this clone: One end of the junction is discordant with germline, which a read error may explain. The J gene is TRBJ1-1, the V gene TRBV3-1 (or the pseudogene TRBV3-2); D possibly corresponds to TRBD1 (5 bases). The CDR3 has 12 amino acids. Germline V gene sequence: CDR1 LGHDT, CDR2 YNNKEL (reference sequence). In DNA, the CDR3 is TGTGCCAGCAGCGACCTTCAGGGTTCTCCCCTTTTT. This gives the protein CASSDLQGSPLF.

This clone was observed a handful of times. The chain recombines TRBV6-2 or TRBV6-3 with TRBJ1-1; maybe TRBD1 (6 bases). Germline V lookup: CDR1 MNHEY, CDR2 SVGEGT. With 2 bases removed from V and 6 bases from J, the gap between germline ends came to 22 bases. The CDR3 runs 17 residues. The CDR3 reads CASSYSASYRVPPEAFF. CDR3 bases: TGTGCCAGCAGTTACAGCGCTTCCTACAGGGTACCCCCTGAAGCTTTCTTT.

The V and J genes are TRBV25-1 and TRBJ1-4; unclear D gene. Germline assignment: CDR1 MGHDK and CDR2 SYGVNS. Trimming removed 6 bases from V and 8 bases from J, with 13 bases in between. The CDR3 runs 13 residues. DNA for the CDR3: TGTGCCAGCAGGGTATCGGCCGGGGAAAAACTGTTTTTT. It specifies CASRVSAGEKLFF.

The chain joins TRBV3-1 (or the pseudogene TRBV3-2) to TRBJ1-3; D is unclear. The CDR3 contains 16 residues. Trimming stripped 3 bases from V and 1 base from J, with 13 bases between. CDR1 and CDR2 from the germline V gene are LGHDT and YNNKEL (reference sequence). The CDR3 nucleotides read TGTGCCAGCAGCCAGACAAATCTCAGGTCTGGAAACACCATATATTTT. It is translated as CASSQTNLRSGNTIYF.

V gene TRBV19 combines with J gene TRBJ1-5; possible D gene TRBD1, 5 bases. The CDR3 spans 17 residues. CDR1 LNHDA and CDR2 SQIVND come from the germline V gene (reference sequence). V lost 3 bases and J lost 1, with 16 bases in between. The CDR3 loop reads CASSMLLWAGSNQPQHF. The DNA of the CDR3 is TGTGCCAGTAGTATGCTCCTATGGGCAGGGAGCAATCAGCCCCAGCATTTT.